This passage covers 20 T cell receptor beta chains from one sample sequenced in a study of metastatic and nonmetastatic thyroid tumors. TCRdb called clones again from the PCR reads with MiXCR. Of some 21,000 clones listed, approximately 25% are singletons. Nobody among the patients had been given any treatment before thyroid surgery. The material sequenced was tumor tissue. The source is a female donor with papillary thyroid cancer or a benign thyroid nodule (not recorded which). Some clones in this sample may be carry-over from other donors' samples.

Ten or more counts support this clone. A read error may account for a junction end that differs from germline. The chain recombines TRBV6-1 with TRBJ1-1; 11 bases agree with TRBD1. The germline V gene has CDR1 MNHNS and CDR2 SASEGT. This CDR3 is 19 amino acids long. Here the CDR3 reads CASSAGTGGINLIDTEASF. CDR3 nucleotide sequence: TGTGCCAGCAGTGCTGGGACAGGGGGGATAAATCTAATTGACACTGAAGCTTCCTTT.

This chain uses TRBV20-1 with TRBJ2-7; D is ambiguous. The CDR3 runs to 12 residues. CDR1 is DFQATT and CDR2 is SNEGSKA in the germline V gene (reference sequence). Trimming took 3 bases from V and 4 from J, leaving 10 bases between them. The CDR3 bases are TGCAGTGCTAGTCCGGACGGTTACGAGCAGTACTTC. Translation: CSASPDGYEQYF.

This clone came up many times. V gene TRBV18 combines with J gene TRBJ1-2; 9 bases align to TRBD1. Germline V gene sequence: CDR1 KGHSH, CDR2 LQKENI. The CDR3 is made up of 13 amino acids. V lost 3 bases to trimming and J lost 8 bases; unmatched junction nucleotides: 4. In nucleotides, the CDR3 is TGTGCCAGCTCACCGGGACAGGGTTTGGGCTACACCTTC. Protein sequence: CASSPGQGLGYTF.

In regard to this clone: At one of its ends the junction is not consistent with the germline gene, which may arise from a read error. This chain joins TRBV12-3 or TRBV12-4 and TRBJ2-5; D is undetermined. The CDR3 is 15 residues long. CDR3 sequence: CTSSLSQPGQETQYF. Here the CDR3 DNA reads TGTACCAGCAGTTTATCCCAGCCGGGCCAAGAGACCCAGTACTTC.

This clone was seen at least ten times. The chain links TRBV7-2 to TRBJ2-3; tentative D call: TRBD1 (7 bases). Trimming took off 0 bases at V and 3 bases at J, with 13 bases between the two ends. Germline lookup yields CDR1 SGHTA and CDR2 FQGNSA. The CDR3 consists of 16 residues. Here the CDR3 DNA reads TGTGCCAGCAGCTTAGCTCAGGGGGGTCAGACAGATACGCAGTATTTT. Residues: CASSLAQGGQTDTQYF.

The CDR3, as DNA: TGTGCCAGCAGTTTACTGGCCAGCATTCAGTACTTC. Translation: CASSLLASIQYF. This sequence joins TRBV12-3 or TRBV12-4 and TRBJ2-4; D remains unclear. This CDR3 contains 12 residues. V was clipped by 2 bases and J by 9 bases, with 8 bases between them.

Worth noting for this clone: One junction end does not reproduce the germline sequence, and a read error may be involved. V gene TRBV6-5 combines with J gene TRBJ2-5; the match to TRBD2 covers 11 bases. CDR1 is MNHEY and CDR2 is SVGAGI in the germline V gene. This CDR3 spans 17 amino acids. The CDR3 reads CASSHERLAGQQETQYF. The CDR3 nucleotides are TGTGCAAGCAGTCACGAAAGACTAGCGGGGCAGCAAGAGACCCAGTACTTC.

This sequence joins TRBV5-5 and TRBJ2-7; a possible D gene is TRBD2 (5 bases). Germline V lookup: CDR1 SGHKS, CDR2 YYEKEE (reference sequence). V lost 0 bases to trimming and J lost 4 bases, with 11 bases between them. CDR3 length equals 14 residues. Written as DNA, the CDR3 is TGTGCCAGCAGCTTGGTCACGGGGTCGTACGAGCAGTACTTC. It encodes CASSLVTGSYEQYF.

This clone was recorded many times. The junction and the germline gene differ at one end; a read error may be behind it. CDR3 nucleotide sequence: TGTACCAGCAGCTACTTCCTGAATTCACCCCTCCACTTT. This sequence encodes CTSSYFLNSPLHF. This chain joins TRBV3-1 and TRBJ1-6; D uncertain. This CDR3 comprises 13 residues. CDR1 and CDR2 from the germline V gene are LGHDT and YNNKEL (reference sequence).

V is TRBV7-9 and J is TRBJ2-7, with 7 bases lining up with TRBD1. Germline V gene data show CDR1 as SEHNR and CDR2 as FQNEAQ (reference sequence). Trimming cost V 5 bases and J 2 bases; bases outside gene matches: 9. The CDR3 has 15 amino acids. In nucleotides, the CDR3 is TGTGCCAGCAGCCTTACAGGGGCCGCCCCCTACGAGCAGTACTTC. Translation: CASSLTGAAPYEQYF. The whole variable domain, filled in from reference TRBV7-9 and TRBJ2-7, reads DTGVSQNPRHKITKRGQNVTFRCDPISEHNRLYWYRQTLGQGPEFLTYFQNEAQLEKSRLLSDRFSAERPKGSFSTLEIQRTEQGDSAMYLCASSLTGAAPYEQYFGPGTRLTVT.

This clone turned up a few times. The V call is TRBV19, the J call TRBJ1-5; a possible D gene is TRBD1 (5 bases). Germline-derived CDR1 and CDR2 are LNHDA and SQIVND (reference sequence). The CDR3 spans 15 residues. V was cut by 8 bases and J by 4 bases, with 18 bases left in between. The CDR3 is CASLRNLGVNQPQHF. The CDR3 DNA reads as TGTGCCAGTTTGAGGAATCTGGGGGTGAATCAGCCCCAGCATTTT.

In this sample, this clone turned up a few times. The CDR3 spells CASSEGAGSPLHF. In nucleotides, the CDR3 is TGCGCCAGCAGTGAGGGGGCAGGCTCACCCCTCCACTTT. The chain links TRBV10-1 to TRBJ1-6; D is possibly TRBD1 (5 bases). Germline assignment: CDR1 WNHNN and CDR2 SYGVQD (reference sequence). The CDR3 length is 13 residues. The V end was cut by 2 bases, the J end by 10 bases, with 9 bases between.

Concerning this clone itself: The junction differs from germline at one of its ends, possibly a read error. The chain combines TRBV6-5 with TRBJ2-7; no reliable D call. The CDR3 contains 16 residues. CDR1 is MNHEY, CDR2 SVGAGI, per germline. The CDR3 loop is CASSTLKAGPAYDQYF. CDR3 nucleotides: TGTGCCAGCAGTACTTTAAAAGCCGGGCCGGCCTACGATCAGTACTTC.

The sample holds a few counts of this clone. Mismatch with germline at one junction end may stem from a read error. V usage is TRBV2 and J usage is TRBJ2-7; 7 bases line up with TRBD1. CDR3 size: 14 residues. Germline V gene lookup returns CDR1 SNHLY and CDR2 FYNNEI. The chain's CDR3 is CASSELYRGSEQYF. The CDR3 DNA follows: TGTGCCAGCAGTGAACTCTACAGGGGAAGCGAGCAGTATTTC.

At least ten counts were recorded for this clone. Other DNA sequences in the sample encode the same CDR3. This sequence joins TRBV24-1 and TRBJ2-3; TRBD2 agrees at 8 bases. This CDR3 contains 16 residues. CDR1 and CDR2 (germline): KGHDR, SFDVKD. The V gene end was trimmed by 6 bases and the J gene end by 2 bases; junction bases not matched to a gene: 9. The CDR3 spells CATSPRGGDYTDTQYF. CDR3 in DNA: TGTGCCACCAGTCCCCGGGGGGGGGACTACACAGATACGCAGTATTTT.

This chain joins TRBV11-2 and TRBJ2-3; no reliable D call. The CDR3 is 15 amino acids. The V end was cut by 0 bases, the J end by 4 bases, with 11 bases between. Looked up from germline, CDR1 is SGHAT and CDR2 is FQNNGV. CDR3 sequence: CASSLDLGSADTQYF. The CDR3 nucleotides are TGTGCCAGCAGCTTAGATCTGGGTAGTGCAGATACGCAGTATTTT.

By frequency in the sample, this clone is medium-sized. The rearrangement links TRBV6-2 or TRBV6-3 to TRBJ1-1, with 8 bases lining up with TRBD1. V trimming: 4 bases; J trimming: 0 bases; junction bases outside the gene matches: 4. There are 15 residues in the CDR3. Germline CDR1 is MNHEY and CDR2 is SVGEGT. CDR3 nucleotide sequence: TGTGCCAGCAGTTTCAGGGGGCTCATGAACACTGAAGCTTTCTTT. Encoded protein: CASSFRGLMNTEAFF.

This clone has a handful of counts. The rearrangement links TRBV11-1 to TRBJ2-1, with D tentatively TRBD1 or TRBD2 (6 bases each). The CDR3 loop spans 17 amino acids. Germline-derived CDR1 and CDR2 are SGHAT and FQDESV (reference sequence). Trimming took off 3 bases at V and 3 bases at J, with 18 bases between the two ends. Here the CDR3 reads CASSFSGAVGYYNEQFF. CDR3 bases: TGTGCCAGCAGCTTTTCGGGGGCGGTGGGTTACTACAATGAGCAGTTCTTC.

The sample holds a few counts of this clone. The gene calls are TRBV19 and TRBJ2-5; D unresolved. The CDR3 has 15 residues. CDR1 and CDR2 (germline): LNHDA, SQIVND (reference sequence). Trimming removed 7 bases at V and 5 bases at J, with 20 bases between. This chain's CDR3 is CASTPSIGPQETQYF. The CDR3 bases are TGTGCCAGTACCCCCTCGATCGGGCCACAGGAGACCCAGTACTTC. Filled out from reference TRBV19 and TRBJ2-5, the complete variable domain reads DGGITQSPKYLFRKEGQNVTLSCEQNLNHDAMYWYRQDPGQGLRLIYYSQIVNDFQKGDIAEGYSVSREKKESFPLTVTSAQKNPTAFYLCASTPSIGPQETQYFGPGTRLLVL.

The genes are TRBV15 and TRBJ2-5; TRBD1 might be the D (7 bases). The V and J ends lost 3 bases and 5 bases respectively, with 13 bases between them. This CDR3 spans 14 amino acids. CDR1 and CDR2 (germline): LNHNV, YYDKDF (reference sequence). The CDR3 DNA is TGTGCCACCAGCAGGACAGGGAGGTGGGAGACCCAGTACTTC. It is translated as CATSRTGRWETQYF.